These 8 T cell receptor beta chains were sequenced from one sample in a study of regulatory T cells in long-lasting Graves disease. The time point here: persistent/refractory GD, antithyroid drugs over 5 years with positive TRAb. PBMC RNA served as the TCR library source. Libraries of TCR beta came from iRepertoire HTBI primers plus Arm-PCR of CDR3 regions. TCRdb recomputed calls from the multiplex PCR reads with MiXCR, one row per CDR3 protein. The table includes about 450,000 distinct CDR3 sequences, around 20% detected once. The specimen was peripheral blood mononuclear cells (PBMCs), collected when the disease was refractory, from a patient treated with antithyroid drugs. The receptor source for this set is a female donor with Graves disease.

This clonotype was seen at least ten times. The chain employs TRBV2 and TRBJ2-4, with D maybe TRBD1 (6 bases). The CDR3 has 15 residues. Deletions cut 8 bases from V and 6 bases from J, with 20 bases between. Germline V gene lookup returns CDR1 SNHLY and CDR2 FYNNEI. The CDR3 DNA is TGTGCCAGCCCCGAAGGGGGTCAGGTGCCAAACATTCAGTACTTC. This translates into CASPEGGQVPNIQYF.

This clonotype counts as medium-sized. This chain joins TRBV11-2 and TRBJ2-5, with D hard to call. V lost 5 bases and J lost 3, with 10 bases in between. The germline V gene encodes CDR1 SGHAT and CDR2 FQNNGV. The CDR3 totals 13 residues. The CDR3 nucleotides read TGTGCCAGCAGCCAAGGACGGGAAGAGACCCAGTACTTC. The encoded protein is CASSQGREETQYF.

This clonotype came up once. Possible read error: a much larger clone is one base away. A read error is likely, as this CDR3 ends without the conserved phenylalanine or tryptophan. The chain employs TRBV11-2 and TRBJ1-1; no clear D gene. Trimming cost V 0 bases and J 5 bases, with 10 bases left between them. The CDR3 spans 14 residues. Germline V gene data show CDR1 as SGHAT and CDR2 as FQNNGV. CDR3 in DNA: TGTGCCAGCAGCTTAGAAGGTCGCGTTACTGAAGCTTTCCTT. This gives the protein CASSLEGRVTEAFL.

This rearrangement joins TRBV6-5 to TRBJ2-7; 9 nucleotides agree with TRBD2. CDR1 and CDR2 (germline): MNHEY, SVGAGI. CDR3 length: 17 residues. J lost 2 bases, V lost 0 bases, and 8 bases had no gene match. The CDR3 spells CASSYSTLVAGAYEQYF. CDR3 bases: TGTGCCAGCAGTTACTCGACCTTAGTAGCGGGAGCCTACGAGCAGTACTTC.

This clonotype was counted ten times or more. V usage is TRBV7-3 and J usage is TRBJ1-1; D might be TRBD1 (5 bases). Trimming stripped 0 bases from V and 8 bases from J, with 10 bases between. Germline V gives CDR1 SGHTA, CDR2 FQGTGA. The CDR3 runs to 13 residues. DNA of the CDR3: TGTGCCAGCAGCTTAACAGCCGGGGGAGAAGCTTTCTTT. As protein: CASSLTAGGEAFF. Full variable domain (missing parts from reference TRBV7-3 and TRBJ1-1): GAGVSQTPSNKVTEKGKYVELRCDPISGHTALYWYRQSLGQGPEFLIYFQGTGAADDSGLPNDRFFAVRPEGSVSTLKIQRTERGDSAVYLCASSLTAGGEAFFGQGTRLTVV.

This clonotype was recorded at least ten times. This sequence joins TRBV28 and TRBJ2-5, with 7 bases that match TRBD2. The germline CDR1 and CDR2 sequences are MDHEN and SYDVKM. The CDR3 length is 17 residues. Losses at the gene ends were 3 bases for V and 5 bases for J; bases not matched to a gene: 15. The CDR3 bases are TGTGCCAGCAGTTTCGGGGTGCTATCGGGAGGAAAGGAGACCCAGTACTTC. Translating gives CASSFGVLSGGKETQYF.

The J gene is TRBJ1-1, the V gene TRBV18; TRBD1 agrees at 8 bases. V lost 6 bases, J lost 7 bases, and 16 bases stayed unmatched. Germline V gene lookup returns CDR1 KGHSH and CDR2 LQKENI. This CDR3 spans 16 amino acids. CDR3 sequence: CASSPKTSGGLSEAFF. CDR3 bases: TGTGCCAGCTCGCCCAAAACGTCAGGGGGCCTTAGTGAAGCTTTCTTT. Full variable domain (outside the CDR3, taken from reference TRBV18 and TRBJ1-1): NAGVMQNPRHLVRRRGQEARLRCSPMKGHSHVYWYRQLPEEGLKFMVYLQKENIIDESGMPKERFSAEFPKEGPSILRIQQVVRGDSAAYFCASSPKTSGGLSEAFFGQGTRLTVV.

This clonotype was counted at least ten times. The chain carries TRBV6-1 and TRBJ2-7; D not resolved. V lost 8 bases and J 1 base, leaving 3 bases between the germline ends. Germline V gives CDR1 MNHNS, CDR2 SASEGT. The CDR3 length is 10 residues. The CDR3 sequence: CASASYEQYF. CDR3 DNA: TGTGCCAGCGCGTCCTACGAGCAGTACTTC.